This T cell receptor (beta chain) came from a study of identical twins. Notes on this clonotype: Its antigen is unidentified.

Regarding the study as a whole: The study drew conclusions from cross-sectional statistical analysis, not from following the same donors.

A single record per CDR3 protein comes from TCRdb applying MiXCR to the 5' RACE reads. The sample has about 530,000 distinct CDR3 sequences, about a fifth seen once. This sample was also put to use in a study of yellow fever vaccine responses in identical twins.

The receptor was isolated from a woman younger than 30 in good health. The sample comprised CD4+ T cells sorted from blood.

In DNA, the CDR3 is TGTGCCAGCAGCGGGGGGGCTGGGCAGGATGATGAGCAGTTCTTC. Residues: CASSGGAGQDDEQFF. This chain uses TRBV12-3 or TRBV12-4 with TRBJ2-1; 8 bases map to TRBD2. V gave up 6 bases and J gave up 8 bases; unmatched junction bases: 12. The CDR3 is 15 amino acids.